This T cell receptor beta chain was found in a study of T cell repertoires in cytomegalovirus infection. Study background: It was the public TCR beta signatures that indicated both CMV infection and matching HLA type.

To note about this clonotype: Its antigen is unknown.

Study-level points and caveats: Totalled public TCR beta family frequency picked out people who carried CMV plus the relevant HLA. HLA-C-restricted CMV clonotypes gave the most frequent clonotype in two of eight donors.

TCRdb ran MiXCR on the reads and lists one entry per CDR3 protein. Among some 500,000 distinct CDR3 sequences listed, around 35% were seen once. Trimming left V 2 bases short and J 2 bases short, with 17 bases between. Germline V lookup: CDR1 SGHTA, CDR2 FQGNSA. This CDR3 comprises 17 residues. This receptor was taken from a human donor in good health (CMV status not recorded). Some clones in this sample may be carry-over from other donors' samples. V is TRBV7-2 and J is TRBJ2-3; either TRBD1 or TRBD2 may fit D (7 bases each). Material: cultured PBMCs, obtained from culture after CMV antigen stimulation. In DNA, the CDR3 is TGTGCCAGCAGCTTACAGACAGGGAGGGGGGCCACAGATACGCAGTATTTT. It codes for CASSLQTGRGATDTQYF.